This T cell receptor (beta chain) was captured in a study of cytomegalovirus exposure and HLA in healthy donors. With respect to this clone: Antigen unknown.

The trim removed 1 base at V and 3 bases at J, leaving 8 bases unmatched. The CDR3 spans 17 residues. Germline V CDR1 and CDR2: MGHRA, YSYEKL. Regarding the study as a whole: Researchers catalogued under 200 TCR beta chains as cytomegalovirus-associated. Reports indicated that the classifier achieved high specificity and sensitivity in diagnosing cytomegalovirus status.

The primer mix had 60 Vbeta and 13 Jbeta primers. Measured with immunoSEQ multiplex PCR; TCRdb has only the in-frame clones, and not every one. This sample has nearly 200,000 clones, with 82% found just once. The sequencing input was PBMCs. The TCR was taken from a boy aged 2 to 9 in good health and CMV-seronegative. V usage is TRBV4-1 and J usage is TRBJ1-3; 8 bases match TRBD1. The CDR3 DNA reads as TGCGCCAGCAGCCAAGCACCCGCAGGGGGCAATGGAAACACCATATATTTT. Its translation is CASSQAPAGGNGNTIYF.